The 21 T cell receptor beta chains listed next were all sequenced from one sample in a study of T cells in Graves' hyperthyroidism and ophthalmopathy. The investigators amplified TCR beta CDR3 regions from RNA transcripts. HTBI primers were the set used in a first-round RT-PCR of the TCR CDR3. TCRdb used MiXCR to reprocess the multiplex PCR reads, holding one entry per CDR3 protein. The sample holds 250,000 or so distinct CDR3 sequences, just over 14% seen once. Sequencing was performed on blood. The receptors stem from a woman in her thirties or forties with Graves' hyperthyroidism that later progressed to Graves' ophthalmopathy.

Many counts were recorded for this clonotype. The V call is TRBV19, the J call TRBJ2-7, with 13 bases identical to TRBD2. The CDR3 length is 15 residues. V shed 3 bases, J shed 6 bases, and the junction held 5 bases outside the gene matches. The V gene's germline CDR1 is LNHDA and CDR2 SQIVND (reference sequence). The CDR3 sequence: CASSMRTSGSGEQYF. CDR3 bases: TGTGCCAGTAGTATGCGGACTAGCGGGAGTGGCGAGCAGTACTTC.

This clonotype was detected ten times or more. V usage is TRBV12-3 or TRBV12-4 and J usage is TRBJ2-7, with 9 bases identical to TRBD2. V lost 3 bases to trimming and J lost 7 bases; unmatched junction nucleotides: 16. The CDR3 is 17 residues long. This CDR3 reads CASSFILSASGTREQYF. Here the CDR3 DNA reads TGTGCCAGCAGTTTTATTCTGTCGGCTAGCGGGACGCGTGAGCAGTACTTC.

This clonotype was picked up many times. J is TRBJ1-1 and V is TRBV5-1; D perhaps matches TRBD1 (6 bases). CDR1 and CDR2 from the germline V gene are SGHRS and YFSETQ. The CDR3 extends over 15 amino acids. Trimming took off 0 bases at V and 5 bases at J, with 14 bases between the two ends. CDR3 residues: CASSLGHRDLTEAFF. The CDR3 DNA follows: TGCGCCAGCAGCTTGGGGCACAGGGATTTGACTGAAGCTTTCTTT.

V is TRBV28 and J is TRBJ2-5; 8 bases are shared with TRBD2. CDR3 length: 17 amino acids. Germline CDR1 MDHEN, CDR2 SYDVKM. J was trimmed by 5 bases and V by 0 bases; bases with no gene match: 11. The CDR3 coding sequence is TGTGCCAGCAGTTTATGGGATAGCGGGGTTAAAGATGAGACCCAGTACTTC. As protein: CASSLWDSGVKDETQYF. Variable domain in full (rest from reference TRBV28 and TRBJ2-5): DVKVTQSSRYLVKRTGEKVFLECVQDMDHENMFWYRQDPGLGLRLIYFSYDVKMKEKGDIPEGYSVSREKKERFSLILESASTNQTSMYLCASSLWDSGVKDETQYFGPGTRLLVL.

The chain couples TRBV29-1 to TRBJ1-2; 7 nucleotides line up with TRBD1. The trim removed 6 bases at V and 3 bases at J, leaving 7 bases unmatched. Germline V gives CDR1 SQVTM, CDR2 ANQGSEA. The CDR3 spans 13 residues. The DNA of the CDR3 is TGCAGCGTCTTAAACAGGGGTGACTATGGCTACACCTTC. Translation gives CSVLNRGDYGYTF. The full variable domain, completed using reference TRBV29-1 and TRBJ1-2, is SAVISQKPSRDICQRGTSLTIQCQVDSQVTMMFWYRQQPGQSLTLIATANQGSEATYESGFVIDKFPISRPNLTFSTLTVSNMSPEDSSIYLCSVLNRGDYGYTFGSGTRLTVV.

A few counts support this clonotype. The chain is built from TRBV5-4 and TRBJ1-1, with D tentatively TRBD1 (6 bases). The CDR3 totals 14 residues. Germline CDR1 and CDR2: SGHNT and YYREEE (reference sequence). Trimming cost V 6 bases and J 5 bases, with 17 bases left between them. The DNA of the CDR3 is TGTGCCAGCACCTTCGGAGGGGGGAGAACTGAAGCTTTCTTT. Translation gives CASTFGGGRTEAFF.

This clonotype was seen repeatedly, ten times or more. The chain employs TRBV7-8 and TRBJ1-5; the match to TRBD1 covers 9 bases. V lost 5 bases and J lost 7; bases outside the gene matches: 12. This CDR3 is 16 amino acids long. Per the germline V gene, CDR1 is SGHVS and CDR2 is FQNEAQ. For the CDR3, the DNA is TGTGCCAGCAGCCTATCCCCACAGGGGGCCAGGCAGCCCCAGCATTTT. Translated, it gives CASSLSPQGARQPQHF.

The chain has TRBV30 and TRBJ1-2, with D perhaps matching TRBD1 (5 bases). The CDR3 runs 14 residues. Trimming pared 5 bases from V and 4 bases from J, leaving 17 bases between. Per germline, CDR1 GTSNPN and CDR2 SVGIG (reference sequence). The CDR3 DNA sequence: TGTGCCTGGGCCTTCGTCGGGACGGCCTATGGCTACACCTTC. Translation gives CAWAFVGTAYGYTF.

There are many counts of this clonotype. The DNA of the CDR3 is TGTGCCAGCAGCTCGGACTACCACCCGCAGTTCTTC. Translating it yields CASSSDYHPQFF. V usage is TRBV7-6 and J usage is TRBJ2-1; D may be TRBD2 (6 bases). V lost 4 bases and J lost 12, with 13 bases in between. The V gene's germline CDR1 is SGHVS and CDR2 FNYEAQ. The CDR3 consists of 12 residues.

This rearrangement joins TRBV5-1 to TRBJ1-1, with D maybe TRBD1 (6 bases). Germline V lookup: CDR1 SGHRS, CDR2 YFSETQ. The V end lost 0 bases, the J end lost 4 bases, and 10 bases lay between the germline ends. This CDR3 contains 14 residues. DNA of the CDR3: TGCGCCAGCAGCTTGGGACAGGAGATCACTGAAGCTTTCTTT. Encoded protein: CASSLGQEITEAFF. The variable domain in full, completed from reference TRBV5-1 and TRBJ1-1, reads KAGVTQTPRYLIKTRGQQVTLSCSPISGHRSVSWYQQTPGQGLQFLFEYFSETQRNKGNFPGRFSGRQFSNSRSEMNVSTLELGDSALYLCASSLGQEITEAFFGQGTRLTVV.

This clonotype has a handful of counts. The V call is TRBV9, the J call TRBJ2-3; no firm D call. Germline CDR1 is SGDLS and CDR2 is YYNGEE. This CDR3 is built from 13 residues. The V end was cut by 0 bases, the J end by 3 bases, with 5 bases between. The CDR3: CASSVGFTDTQYF. In nucleotides, the CDR3 is TGTGCCAGCAGCGTAGGGTTTACAGATACGCAGTATTTT.

This clonotype is a singleton in its sample. The gene calls are TRBV28 and TRBJ1-3; a possible D gene is TRBD1 (5 bases). Germline V gene sequence: CDR1 MDHEN, CDR2 SYDVKM. Trimming took 3 bases from V and 0 from J, leaving 9 bases between them. The CDR3 totals 15 residues. The CDR3 region is CASSFDSSSGNTIYF. For the CDR3, the DNA is TGTGCCAGCAGTTTTGACAGCAGCTCTGGAAACACCATATATTTT.

V is TRBV28 and J is TRBJ1-4; no definite D call. This CDR3 is 16 amino acids long. CDR1 MDHEN and CDR2 SYDVKM come from the germline V gene. V lost 7 bases to trimming and J lost 0 bases, with 15 bases between them. CDR3 sequence: CASTRGYGATNEKLFF. The DNA of the CDR3 is TGTGCCAGCACCCGAGGGTACGGGGCAACTAATGAAAAACTGTTTTTT.

This clonotype was found many times. V gene TRBV7-9 combines with J gene TRBJ2-1; D not certain. This CDR3 is 12 amino acids long. V was trimmed by 3 bases and J by 8 bases, leaving 8 bases between them. CDR1 is SEHNR, CDR2 FQNEAQ, per germline (reference sequence). In DNA, the CDR3 is TGTGCCAGCAGCTTTTCAGCTGATGAGCAGTTCTTC. This translates into CASSFSADEQFF.

There are many counts of this clonotype. The V gene is TRBV20-1, the J gene TRBJ1-5; D may be TRBD1 (5 bases). The V and J ends lost 0 bases and 3 bases respectively, with 12 bases between them. The length of the CDR3 is 15 residues. In germline, CDR1 is DFQATT, CDR2 SNEGSKA (reference sequence). The CDR3 region has the DNA TGCAGTGCTAGAGATCTCGGGGCAGACAATCAGCCCCAGCATTTT. Its translation: CSARDLGADNQPQHF.

In this sample, this clonotype turned up a few times. The chain couples TRBV27 to TRBJ2-7; D is unresolved. The CDR3 is 12 amino acids. With 7 bases removed from V and 3 bases from J, the gap between germline ends came to 10 bases. Germline CDR1 is MNHEY and CDR2 is SMNVEV (reference sequence). This CDR3 reads CASTVRFYEQYF. For the CDR3, the DNA is TGTGCCAGCACCGTGCGATTCTACGAGCAGTACTTC.

The chain employs TRBV7-3 and TRBJ2-1, with 9 bases identical to TRBD2. This CDR3 has 15 residues. V shed 5 bases, J shed 9 bases, and the junction held 11 bases outside the gene matches. Germline assignment: CDR1 SGHTA and CDR2 FQGTGA. The CDR3 region is CASSIIAGVGGEQFF. The DNA of the CDR3 is TGTGCCAGCAGCATTATAGCGGGAGTGGGCGGTGAGCAGTTCTTC.

On this clonotype: This could be a read error, since a much larger clone is one nucleotide away. The rearrangement uses TRBV20-1 and TRBJ2-7; D unclear. Trimming took 7 bases from V and 1 from J, leaving 14 bases between them. Germline V CDR1 and CDR2: DFQATT, SNEGSKA (reference sequence). CDR3 length: 13 amino acids. The CDR3 protein is CSVQTGVSYEQYF. CDR3 in DNA: TGCAGTGTCCAGACTGGCGTATCCTACGAGCAGTACTTC.

This chain uses TRBV7-3 with TRBJ2-7; perhaps TRBD1 as D (6 bases). Germline loops: CDR1 SGHTA, CDR2 FQGTGA. CDR3 size: 13 residues. Between the trimmed V and J ends, which lost 4 bases and 5 bases, there was a span of 12 bases. In DNA form, the CDR3 reads TGTGCCAGCAGCTCAGGACAGTCCAACGAGCAGTACTTC. Its protein is CASSSGQSNEQYF.

This clonotype was picked up many times. CDR3 residues: CASSSTGGWDYGYTF. As DNA, the CDR3 is TGTGCCAGTAGTTCCACAGGGGGCTGGGACTATGGCTACACCTTC. The V gene is TRBV19, the J gene TRBJ1-2, with TRBD1 matching 9 bases. Trimming cost V 5 bases and J 3 bases; bases outside gene matches: 7. Germline V gene lookup returns CDR1 LNHDA and CDR2 SQIVND (reference sequence). The CDR3 runs 15 residues.

This clonotype was detected ten times or more. This rearrangement joins TRBV10-3 to TRBJ2-7, with TRBD1 as a possible D gene (6 bases). Trimming stripped 4 bases from V and 5 bases from J, with 9 bases between. This CDR3 has 12 amino acids. Germline values: CDR1 ENHRY, CDR2 SYGVKD. The chain's CDR3 is CAISGRGNEQYF. CDR3 in DNA: TGTGCCATCAGTGGAAGGGGGAACGAGCAGTACTTC.